This T cell receptor (beta chain) was found in a study of brain T cells in children with intractable seizures. Regarding the study as a whole: Patients' HCMV serostatus was unknown; virus specificity rests on CDR3 similarity alone.

Assay: immunoSEQ multiplex PCR; the TCRdb copy retains only in-frame clones and omits some. The top ten clones hold roughly 6% of a sample with hundreds of thousands of clones, 93% of them seen once. A remark on this clone: The antigen is not known.

Trimming took off 3 bases at V and 4 bases at J, with 15 bases between the two ends. This CDR3 comprises 15 residues. Germline V gene sequence: CDR1 LGHDT, CDR2 YNNKEL (reference sequence). Time point meaning: blood from clinic visit 5 months post-surgery; TSC patient then seizure free. At least one anti-epileptic drug was given before surgery. The chain links TRBV3-1 (or the pseudogene TRBV3-2) to TRBJ1-2; D may be TRBD1 (5 bases). Sequenced here: peripheral blood, sampled 4 to 5 months after surgery. This receptor was obtained from a boy less than two years old with tuberous sclerosis and intractable seizures. The CDR3 DNA reads as TGTGCCAGCAGCCAGAACCGGGACGGGCTCTATGGCTACACCTTC. It encodes CASSQNRDGLYGYTF.